This T cell receptor (beta chain) was identified in a study of human T cells and chemical hapten exposure. MiXCR was run by TCRdb on the RACE reads, yielding one entry per CDR3 protein. The table shows about 84,000 distinct CDR3 sequences, with about 9.4% occurring only once. Time point meaning: patch test 2, 6 weeks after DPC sensitization. As for treatment: therapeutic diphenylcyclopropenone sensitization with weekly scalp DPC. The sample was whole blood, taken in connection with sensitization to the hapten diphenylcyclopropenone (DPC). The TCR was taken from a woman in her forties or fifties with alopecia areata. Some clones in this sample may be carry-over from other donors' samples.

CDR3 region: CASSILAGTGGPDTQYF. The CDR3, as DNA: TGTGCCAGCAGCATCCTCGCCGGGACAGGGGGCCCAGATACGCAGTATTTT. The V call is TRBV7-2, the J call TRBJ2-3; 12 bases are a match to TRBD1. The V segment lost 5 bases and the J segment 4 bases; nucleotides outside the gene matches: 10. Per the germline V gene, CDR1 is SGHTA and CDR2 is FQGNSA. The CDR3 extends over 17 amino acids.